This T cell receptor (beta chain) was profiled in a study of CD8 T cells in ankylosing spondylitis. General observations from the study: A TCR beta motif of fewer than ten highly homologous variants appeared characteristic of ankylosing spondylitis blood.

This clonotype was counted many times. Antigen unknown. Making use of molecular barcodes, quantitative 5'-RACE generated TCR beta libraries. TCRdb passed the 5' RACE reads through MiXCR, listing each CDR3 protein once. Here the sample spans approximately 250,000 distinct CDR3 sequences, about 24% being singletons. Trimming cost V 4 bases and J 3 bases, with 14 bases left between them. The CDR3 spans 14 residues. Germline lookup yields CDR1 SQVTM and CDR2 ANQGSEA. The V and J genes are TRBV29-1 and TRBJ2-3; unclear D gene. What was sequenced was blood, either unsorted or a sorted T cell fraction (not recorded which). The receptor was derived from a male donor with ankylosing spondylitis or in good health (not recorded which). The CDR3 nucleotides are TGCAGCGTTGTCGATCCGTCTGCGACAGATACGCAGTATTTT. Protein: CSVVDPSATDTQYF.